The clone carrying this TCR beta chain was counted only a few times. The antigen remains undetermined. TCRdb reprocessed the 5' RACE reads via MiXCR and lists one record per CDR3 protein. Among some 300,000 distinct CDR3 sequences listed, about 10% were seen once. This entry comes from a study of T cells after yellow fever vaccination. Study findings and constraints: A weaker secondary response peaked on day 5, the primary on day 15.

The CDR3 loop spans 14 amino acids. Germline-derived CDR1 and CDR2 are SGHRS and YFSETQ. V lost 3 bases and J 3 bases, leaving 12 bases between the germline ends. Specimen: CD4+ T cells sorted from PBMCs, collected 45 days after the yellow fever booster vaccination. The origin of this receptor is a man between 18 and 29 years old who received the YFV17D yellow fever vaccine. The J gene is TRBJ1-1, the V gene TRBV5-1; D uncertain. The CDR3 region is CASSYEGGYTEAFF. The DNA for the CDR3 is TGCGCCAGCAGCTACGAGGGTGGGTACACTGAAGCTTTCTTT.